The entry that follows covers one T cell receptor (beta chain) sequence. Its antigen remains unknown. This sample was taken from a study of regulatory T cells in long-lasting Graves disease. Sequencing libraries for TCR beta were prepared with iRepertoire HTBI primers and Arm-PCR of CDR3 regions. TCRdb passed the multiplex PCR reads through MiXCR, listing each CDR3 protein once. The sample records about 350,000 distinct CDR3 sequences, roughly 16% being singletons. Time point: newly diagnosed GD, antithyroid drugs for less than 3 months. PBMCs provided the RNA from which the TCR library was made. The CDR3 contains 17 residues. The V end was cut by 7 bases, the J end by 0 bases, with 19 bases between. Germline lookup yields CDR1 LNHDA and CDR2 SQIVND (reference sequence). Regarding the study as a whole: The analysis examined peripheral blood only and excluded thyroid tissue.

These same records also appear under a second study, on T cells in Graves' hyperthyroidism and ophthalmopathy. This second study notes: Those patients with uncontrolled infection, other autoimmune disease, pregnancy or lactation were excluded. HTBI primers were used for first-round RT-PCR of the TCR CDR3.

Sequencing used peripheral blood mononuclear cells (PBMCs), obtained at new diagnosis, from a patient treated with antithyroid drugs. The origin of this receptor is a young woman with Graves disease. This rearrangement joins TRBV19 to TRBJ1-5, with a tentative D call TRBD1 (5 bases). The CDR3 is CASTNRIDTYSNQPQHF. As DNA, the CDR3 is TGTGCCAGTACGAACAGGATTGACACATATAGCAATCAGCCCCAGCATTTT.